These 14 T cell receptor beta chains originate from one sample sequenced in a study of T cell responses to AZD1222 COVID-19 vaccine. Clones were sequenced by immunoSEQ multiplex PCR, and TCRdb holds only the in-frame ones, with some missing. The table has roughly 110,000 clones, roughly nine tenths seen once. The sequencing used peripheral blood, collected on day 0 of AZD1222 vaccination. These receptors all come from an adult in good health.

The chain has TRBV28 and TRBJ1-5; D remains unclear. V was clipped by 5 bases and J by 1 base, with 18 bases between them. Germline V gives CDR1 MDHEN, CDR2 SYDVKM. This CDR3 spans 17 amino acids. In DNA form, the CDR3 reads TGTGCCAGCAGTCCACTGGGCGAAGGAGAAAGCAATCAGCCCCAGCATTTT. Its protein is CASSPLGEGESNQPQHF.

J is TRBJ2-7 and V is TRBV18; 13 bases are a match to TRBD2. Germline values: CDR1 KGHSH, CDR2 LQKENI. The CDR3 length is 15 residues. The J segment lost 4 bases and the V segment lost 8 bases, leaving 8 bases of the junction unmatched. This CDR3 is CASLGGLAGSYEQYF. In nucleotides, the CDR3 is TGTGCCAGCCTGGGGGGACTAGCGGGGAGTTACGAGCAGTACTTC. Together with reference TRBV18 and TRBJ2-7, the CDR3 gives the full variable domain: NAGVMQNPRHLVRRRGQEARLRCSPMKGHSHVYWYRQLPEEGLKFMVYLQKENIIDESGMPKERFSAEFPKEGPSILRIQQVVRGDSAAYFCASLGGLAGSYEQYFGPGTRLTVT.

The rearrangement uses TRBV4-3 and TRBJ1-2; 11 bases match TRBD1. The CDR3 runs to 15 residues. After removal of 1 base from V and 7 bases from J, the junction contained 5 bases not matched to a gene. From germline, CDR1 is LGHNA and CDR2 YSLEER. The CDR3 is CASSQGDRGSGGYTF. CDR3 coding DNA: TGCGCCAGCAGCCAAGGGGACAGGGGGTCGGGTGGCTACACCTTC.

This rearrangement joins TRBV5-1 to TRBJ2-2; D is uncertain. Germline CDR1 reads SGHRS; CDR2 reads YFSETQ. The CDR3 loop spans 16 amino acids. Trimming took off 7 bases at V and 0 bases at J, with 16 bases between the two ends. CDR3 sequence: CASGLQTGSNTGELFF. In DNA, the CDR3 is TGCGCCAGCGGCCTTCAGACGGGTTCGAACACCGGGGAGCTGTTTTTT.

This chain uses TRBV28 with TRBJ1-5; D uncertain. V was cut by 3 bases and J by 6 bases, with 12 bases left in between. CDR1 and CDR2 from the germline V gene are MDHEN and SYDVKM. The CDR3 runs 14 residues. CDR3 nucleotide sequence: TGTGCCAGCAGTTTTGGGCCGGGAAGTCAGCCCCAGCATTTT. Amino acid sequence: CASSFGPGSQPQHF.

V usage is TRBV28 and J usage is TRBJ1-6; TRBD1 might be the D (6 bases). Trimming removed 2 bases at V and 10 bases at J, with 21 bases between. The length of the CDR3 is 17 residues. Germline-derived CDR1 and CDR2 are MDHEN and SYDVKM. The CDR3 nucleotides read TGTGCCAGCAGTTTAGACGGAGGGGGACCCCGCCAGTCACCCCTCCACTTT. Amino acid sequence: CASSLDGGGPRQSPLHF.

The rearrangement joins TRBV28 to TRBJ2-2; 8 nucleotides match TRBD1. The germline V gene has CDR1 MDHEN and CDR2 SYDVKM. There are 17 residues in the CDR3. J gave up 4 bases and V 2 bases, and 9 bases lay outside the gene matches. The CDR3 DNA is TGTGCCAGCAGTTTACTAACCCGACAGGGGCTCACCGGGGAGCTGTTTTTT. It is translated as CASSLLTRQGLTGELFF.

The rearrangement uses TRBV7-8 and TRBJ2-3, with 8 nucleotides matching TRBD1. Germline V gives CDR1 SGHVS, CDR2 FQNEAQ. With V trimmed by 5 bases and J by 2 bases, 3 bases remained unmatched. This CDR3 is 14 amino acids long. The CDR3 DNA reads as TGTGCCAGCAGCCGCAGGGGGCTCACAGATACGCAGTATTTT. Translating it yields CASSRRGLTDTQYF.

The genes are TRBV9 and TRBJ2-3, with 11 bases aligning to TRBD2. J lost 6 bases, V lost 3 bases, and 6 bases had no gene match. Germline V CDR1 and CDR2: SGDLS, YYNGEE. The CDR3 has 15 amino acids. This CDR3 reads CASSARTSGRDTQYF. CDR3 nucleotide sequence: TGTGCCAGCAGCGCCAGGACTAGCGGGCGCGATACGCAGTATTTT.

J is TRBJ1-2 and V is TRBV7-9; 7 bases are shared with TRBD1. V was pared by 3 bases and J by 7 bases, with 8 bases of the junction left unmatched. The CDR3 length is 14 residues. Looked up from germline, CDR1 is SEHNR and CDR2 is FQNEAQ (reference sequence). DNA of the CDR3: TGTGCCAGCAGCTTTTCCCAAACAGGGGTTGGCTACACCTTC. This sequence encodes CASSFSQTGVGYTF.

The genes are TRBV28 and TRBJ1-2; 8 bases match TRBD1. From germline, CDR1 is MDHEN and CDR2 SYDVKM. V gave up 4 bases and J gave up 4 bases; unmatched junction bases: 8. CDR3 length: 15 amino acids. The CDR3 reads CASSSDRGGTYGYTF. The CDR3 DNA follows: TGTGCCAGCAGTTCCGACAGGGGTGGTACCTATGGCTACACCTTC.

This clone was observed a single time. The V and J genes are TRBV19 and TRBJ2-5, with D maybe TRBD1 (6 bases). Germline-derived CDR1 and CDR2 are LNHDA and SQIVND (reference sequence). This CDR3 is built from 14 residues. Trimming left V 3 bases short and J 0 bases short, with 8 bases between. The CDR3 protein is CASSIRDNQETQYF. The CDR3 coding sequence is TGTGCCAGTAGTATTCGGGACAACCAAGAGACCCAGTACTTC.

This chain links TRBV27 with TRBJ2-7; D may be TRBD2 (5 bases). V was shortened by 5 bases and J by 0 bases, with 11 bases between the two germline ends. This CDR3 spans 14 amino acids. Looked up from germline, CDR1 is MNHEY and CDR2 is SMNVEV (reference sequence). CDR3 loop: CASSEGLPSYEQYF. The CDR3 DNA reads TGTGCCAGCAGTGAGGGTCTTCCCTCCTACGAGCAGTACTTC.

V and J are TRBV28 and TRBJ2-3; the D is unclear. The CDR3 totals 13 residues. V was pared by 6 bases and J by 0 bases, with 7 bases between. Germline V gene data show CDR1 as MDHEN and CDR2 as SYDVKM. CDR3 coding DNA: TGTGCCAGCAGAAAGAGTAGCACAGATACGCAGTATTTT. Amino acids: CASRKSSTDTQYF.